The 8 T cell receptor beta chains listed next were all sequenced from one sample in a study of shared T cell receptors in the human thymus. Data came from immunoSEQ multiplex PCR; TCRdb stores just in-frame clones and leaves some out. The sample lists more than 550,000 clones; 70% to 90% were seen once. These data also featured in a second study, about human thymus T cells.

Sequencing input: thymocytes. Receptors originate from a girl less than two years old with a congenital heart defect.

The V and J genes are TRBV14 and TRBJ1-3; D unclear. Germline values: CDR1 SGHDN, CDR2 FVKESK. The length of the CDR3 is 14 residues. V lost 3 bases and J lost 0, with 6 bases in between. CDR3 loop: CASSHLSSGNTIYF. CDR3 nucleotide sequence: TGTGCCAGCAGCCACCTGTCCTCTGGAAACACCATATATTTT. Supplemented by reference TRBV14 and TRBJ1-3, the full variable domain reads EAGVTQFPSHSVIEKGQTVTLRCDPISGHDNLYWYRRVMGKEIKFLLHFVKESKQDESGMPNNRFLAERTGGTYSTLKVQPAELEDSGVYFCASSHLSSGNTIYFGEGSWLTVV.

A remark on this clone: Other DNA sequences in this sample translate to the same CDR3. The rearrangement joins TRBV5-1 to TRBJ1-5; D may be TRBD1 (6 bases). The CDR3 spans 14 residues. With 4 bases removed from V and 2 bases from J, the gap between germline ends came to 10 bases. Germline CDR1 and CDR2: SGHRS and YFSETQ. The chain's CDR3 is CASSRGGGNQPQHF. CDR3 nucleotide sequence: TGCGCCAGCAGCCGTGGGGGCGGCAATCAGCCCCAGCATTTT.

J is TRBJ1-2 and V is TRBV28; D not certain. This CDR3 spans 13 amino acids. CDR1 is MDHEN and CDR2 is SYDVKM in the germline V gene. V was cut by 6 bases and J by 4 bases, with 12 bases left in between. CDR3 sequence (DNA): TGTGCCAGCAGCCGGGTGGGGAGCTATGGCTACACCTTC. As protein: CASSRVGSYGYTF.

The genes are TRBV4-1 and TRBJ2-7; D ambiguous. Trimming left V 0 bases short and J 3 bases short, with 15 bases between. Germline-derived CDR1 and CDR2 are MGHRA and YSYEKL. This CDR3 region has 16 residues. The CDR3 nucleotides are TGCGCCAGCAGCCAAGATTCAGGTCCCCCTCACTACGAGCAGTACTTC. This sequence encodes CASSQDSGPPHYEQYF.

Here the CDR3 reads CASSLFDRTASSTEAFF. CDR3 nucleotides: TGCGCCAGCAGCTTGTTTGACAGGACAGCCTCGAGCACTGAAGCTTTCTTT. This chain connects TRBV5-1 to TRBJ1-1; the D gene is possibly TRBD1 (6 bases). CDR1 and CDR2 (germline): SGHRS, YFSETQ. CDR3 size: 17 residues. The V end lost 1 base, the J end lost 4 bases, and 20 bases lay between the germline ends.

This clone has only one observation. This chain connects TRBV19 to TRBJ1-2, with 8 bases fitting TRBD1. There are 17 residues in the CDR3. The V gene's germline CDR1 is LNHDA and CDR2 SQIVND (reference sequence). Trimming cost V 5 bases and J 9 bases; bases outside gene matches: 20. CDR3 in DNA: TGTGCCAGTAGTGATGGGAACCCAGGACAGGGTGATCCCCGCTACACCTTC. Protein sequence: CASSDGNPGQGDPRYTF.

The chain has TRBV4-3 and TRBJ2-2, with 7 bases matching TRBD1. CDR1 is LGHNA and CDR2 is YSLEER in the germline V gene. After removal of 4 bases from V and 3 bases from J, the junction contained 8 bases not matched to a gene. This CDR3 is built from 16 residues. The CDR3 DNA sequence: TGCGCCAGCAGCCGAGAGACAGGGAAGGACACCGGGGAGCTGTTTTTT. Its translation is CASSRETGKDTGELFF.

V gene TRBV4-3 combines with J gene TRBJ1-3; D is undetermined. Trimming removed 4 bases from V and 0 bases from J, with 10 bases in between. The V gene's germline CDR1 is LGHNA and CDR2 YSLEER. The CDR3 has 15 amino acids. The CDR3 here is CASSRRLSSGNTIYF. The DNA of the CDR3 is TGCGCCAGCAGCCGCCGACTGAGCTCTGGAAACACCATATATTTT.